The clone carrying this T cell receptor beta chain was seen only a few times. With 2 bases clipped from V and 7 bases from J, the junction kept 8 bases outside the gene matches. The CDR3 extends over 16 amino acids. The V gene's germline CDR1 is MGHRA and CDR2 YSYEKL. This entry comes from a study of early T cells in non-severe SARS-CoV-2 infection. About the research overall: The study sequenced bulk RNA from unsorted whole blood, with chains unpaired.

Attached unique molecular identifiers marked individual cDNA molecules. TCRdb ran MiXCR on the 5' RACE reads and lists one entry per CDR3 protein. The data contain tens of thousands of distinct CDR3 sequences, 12% of them singletons. This receptor was obtained from an adult who was a healthcare worker with PCR-confirmed SARS-CoV-2 infection or an uninfected control (not recorded which). The rearrangement joins TRBV4-1 to TRBJ2-1; 10 bases fit TRBD2. The sample taken for sequencing was whole blood. In DNA form, the CDR3 reads TGCGCCAGCAGCCAATCTTTGGCTAGCGGGAGAAATGAGCAGTTCTTC. Translation: CASSQSLASGRNEQFF.